This T cell receptor (beta chain) was recorded in a study of cytomegalovirus exposure and HLA in healthy donors. Use of 60 Vbeta and 13 Jbeta primers characterized the PCR. The protocol was immunoSEQ multiplex PCR, while the TCRdb copy is restricted to in-frame clones and leaves out a portion. The profile shows approximately 130,000 clones, just under 85% of them singletons. Study-wide findings and caveats: The study flagged 150 to 200 TCR beta chains as cytomegalovirus-associated. Earlier analysis yielded a pattern in which most TCR beta V segments were productive about 90% or about 30% of the time. In a later analysis, several top co-occurrence clusters appeared linked to parvovirus B19, influenza, CMV and Epstein-Barr virus.

The V and J ends lost 6 bases and 2 bases, in that order; junction bases with no gene match: 6. Germline V gives CDR1 MNHEY, CDR2 SVGAGI. The CDR3 extends over 14 amino acids. About this clone: As yet, its antigen is unknown.

Sequenced sample: PBMCs. V is TRBV6-5 and J is TRBJ1-1, with 7 bases matching TRBD1. The clonotype comes from a boy between 2 and 10 years old in good health and CMV-seronegative. As DNA, the CDR3 is TGTGCCAGCAGACTCGACAGGGTTAACACTGAAGCTTTCTTT. This sequence encodes CASRLDRVNTEAFF.